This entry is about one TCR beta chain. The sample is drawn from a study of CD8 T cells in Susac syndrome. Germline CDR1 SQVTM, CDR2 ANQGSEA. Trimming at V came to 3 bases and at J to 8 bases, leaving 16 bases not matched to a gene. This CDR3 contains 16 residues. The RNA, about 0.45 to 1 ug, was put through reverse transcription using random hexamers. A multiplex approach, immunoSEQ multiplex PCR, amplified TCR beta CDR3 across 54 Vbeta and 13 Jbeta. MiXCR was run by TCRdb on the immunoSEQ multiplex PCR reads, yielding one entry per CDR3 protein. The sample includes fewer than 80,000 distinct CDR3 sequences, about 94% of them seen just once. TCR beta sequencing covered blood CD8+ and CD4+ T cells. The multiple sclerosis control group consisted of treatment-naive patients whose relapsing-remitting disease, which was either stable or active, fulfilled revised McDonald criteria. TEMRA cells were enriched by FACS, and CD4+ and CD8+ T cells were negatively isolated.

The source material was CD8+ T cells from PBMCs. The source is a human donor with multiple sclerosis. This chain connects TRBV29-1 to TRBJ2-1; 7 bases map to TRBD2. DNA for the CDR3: TGCAGCGTTGATGGGCTAGCGGCAGTATCCTCTCATGAGCAGTTCTTC. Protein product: CSVDGLAAVSSHEQFF.